The next 16 T cell receptor beta chains were all read from a single sample in a study of OX40 agonist ivuxolimab in advanced cancers. The table came from immunoSEQ multiplex PCR; TCRdb's copy has only in-frame clones and leaves some out. The data hold some 67,000 clones, with less than 85% observed a single time. The sample in question was CD4+ or CD8+ T cells sorted from blood, obtained in a trial of the OX40 agonist ivuxolimab. All receptors come from an adult with an advanced solid tumor such as melanoma, head and neck, liver or kidney cancer.

The chain is built from TRBV7-6 and TRBJ2-7, with a weak D call TRBD2 (6 bases). The V end was cut by 4 bases, the J end by 5 bases, with 21 bases between. Germline CDR1 SGHVS, CDR2 FNYEAQ. The CDR3 is 16 amino acids. CDR3 sequence: CASSSRGLSVDHEQYF. DNA of the CDR3: TGTGCCAGCAGCTCGCGGGGACTTTCGGTGGACCACGAGCAGTACTTC.

This chain joins TRBV19 and TRBJ1-1; 8 bases line up with TRBD1. The CDR3 totals 14 residues. Trimming at V came to 7 bases and at J to 3 bases, leaving 7 bases not matched to a gene. CDR1 is LNHDA, CDR2 SQIVND, per germline (reference sequence). CDR3 sequence (DNA): TGTGCCAGTACCCAGGGGGCCGGTCACACTGAAGCTTTCTTT. It encodes CASTQGAGHTEAFF. Variable domain in full (rest from reference TRBV19 and TRBJ1-1): DGGITQSPKYLFRKEGQNVTLSCEQNLNHDAMYWYRQDPGQGLRLIYYSQIVNDFQKGDIAEGYSVSREKKESFPLTVTSAQKNPTAFYLCASTQGAGHTEAFFGQGTRLTVV.

The genes are TRBV5-1 and TRBJ2-3; D unclear. This CDR3 contains 13 residues. Looked up from germline, CDR1 is SGHRS and CDR2 is YFSETQ. The V gene lost 2 bases and the J gene lost 8 bases, with 12 bases spanning the gap. CDR3 bases: TGCGCCAGCAGCTTAGGGCCCGGTGGTACGCAGTATTTT. It is translated as CASSLGPGGTQYF.

The chain links TRBV7-2 to TRBJ2-5, with D possibly being TRBD2 (6 bases). The end of the DNA fits TRBJ2-7 better, so the J call may be wrong. The CDR3 is 14 amino acids. CDR1 SGHTA and CDR2 FQGNSA come from the germline V gene. CDR3 nucleotide sequence: TGTGCCAGCAGCTTTAGGAGGGGAGAAGACGAGCAGTACTTC. Translation: CASSFRRGEDEQYF.

Only a few counts were recorded for this clone. DNA for the CDR3: TGTGCCAGCATGAGTGTGGACAGGGGATCCTACGAGCAGTACTTC. It translates to CASMSVDRGSYEQYF. The chain uses TRBV6-1 and TRBJ2-7; TRBD1 matches 9 bases. Looked up from germline, CDR1 is MNHNS and CDR2 is SASEGT. This CDR3 has 15 residues. With 7 bases clipped from V and 1 base from J, the junction kept 8 bases outside the gene matches.

V gene TRBV11-2 combines with J gene TRBJ2-1; 10 bases match TRBD2. The germline gives CDR1 SGHAT, CDR2 FQNNGV. This CDR3 has 15 amino acids. Losses at the gene ends were 4 bases for V and 4 bases for J; bases not matched to a gene: 4. The chain's CDR3 is CASSYGTSEYNEQFF. CDR3 DNA sequence: TGTGCCAGCAGCTACGGGACTAGCGAATACAATGAGCAGTTCTTC.

The V gene is TRBV7-2, the J gene TRBJ2-5; D remains ambiguous. The CDR3 consists of 13 residues. Per germline, CDR1 SGHTA and CDR2 FQGNSA. The germline V and J ends were trimmed by 2 bases and 5 bases, with 9 bases remaining between them. The CDR3 here is CASSLFTGETQYF. DNA of the CDR3: TGTGCCAGCAGCTTATTTACCGGGGAGACCCAGTACTTC.

This chain links TRBV7-6 with TRBJ1-4; TRBD1 matches at 8 bases. Germline V gene data show CDR1 as SGHVS and CDR2 as FNYEAQ. The CDR3 is made up of 15 amino acids. V was clipped by 1 base and J by 5 bases; unmatched bases: 3. CDR3 in amino acids: CASSLGQGLNEKLFF. CDR3 coding DNA: TGTGCCAGCAGCTTAGGACAGGGGTTAAATGAAAAACTGTTTTTT.

The chain joins TRBV28 to TRBJ1-4; TRBD1 matches 9 bases. V gave up 3 bases and J gave up 7 bases; unmatched junction bases: 9. Germline CDR1 and CDR2: MDHEN and SYDVKM. This CDR3 has 16 residues. CDR3 sequence (DNA): TGTGCCAGCAGTTTGTTCGGACAGGGGCAGAGTGAAAAACTGTTTTTT. Its protein product is CASSLFGQGQSEKLFF.

This clone appeared a few times. The V gene is TRBV2, the J gene TRBJ1-5; D not certain. Germline lookup yields CDR1 SNHLY and CDR2 FYNNEI. V lost 5 bases and J lost 0, with 8 bases in between. The CDR3 has 14 amino acids. The CDR3 is CASSQGHSNQPQHF. CDR3 coding DNA: TGTGCCAGCAGTCAAGGGCATAGCAATCAGCCCCAGCATTTT.

This clone has just a few counts. The V call is TRBV7-9, the J call TRBJ2-7, with a possible D match to TRBD2 (5 bases). There are 15 residues in the CDR3. Germline V gene data show CDR1 as SEHNR and CDR2 as FQNEAQ (reference sequence). The V gene lost 0 bases and the J gene lost 7 bases, with 16 bases spanning the gap. CDR3 sequence reads: CASSLASRAAKEQYF. CDR3 sequence (DNA): TGTGCCAGCAGCTTAGCGTCGAGGGCGGCTAAGGAGCAGTACTTC.

This chain connects TRBV19 to TRBJ2-2; D possibly corresponds to TRBD2 (5 bases). Germline CDR1 LNHDA, CDR2 SQIVND (reference sequence). The V and J ends lost 5 bases and 1 base respectively, with 11 bases between them. CDR3 length: 15 amino acids. This CDR3 is CASSVRTGNTGELFF. The CDR3 coding sequence is TGTGCCAGTAGTGTAAGGACTGGGAACACCGGGGAGCTGTTTTTT.

This clone was seen only a few times. The chain carries TRBV2 and TRBJ1-2, with D tentatively TRBD1 (6 bases). The V and J ends lost 6 bases and 4 bases respectively, with 18 bases between them. Germline CDR1 is SNHLY and CDR2 is FYNNEI. This CDR3 has 15 amino acids. CDR3 sequence reads: CASSDTQGFGYGYTF. CDR3 DNA sequence: TGTGCCAGCAGCGACACACAGGGATTTGGCTATGGCTACACCTTC.

V gene TRBV27 combines with J gene TRBJ1-1; TRBD1 is a possible D gene (5 bases). V was shortened by 6 bases and J by 5 bases, with 22 bases between the two germline ends. The CDR3 has 16 amino acids. CDR1 is MNHEY and CDR2 is SMNVEV in the germline V gene (reference sequence). This CDR3 is CASRIRDGYSGTEAFF. CDR3 DNA: TGTGCCAGCAGAATCCGGGACGGCTACTCAGGGACTGAAGCTTTCTTT.

The rearrangement joins TRBV6-6 to TRBJ2-4; 7 bases match TRBD1. The CDR3 length is 14 residues. V lost 6 bases and J lost 1; bases outside the gene matches: 3. Per the germline V gene, CDR1 is MNHNY and CDR2 is SVGAGI (reference sequence). The CDR3 region has the DNA TGTGCCAGCAGCAAGACAGGGGCCAAAAACATTCAGTACTTC. Protein sequence: CASSKTGAKNIQYF.

The V and J genes are TRBV4-2 and TRBJ2-3; 8 nucleotides match TRBD1. Germline V gene lookup returns CDR1 LGHNA and CDR2 YNFKEQ. The ends lost 0 bases at V and 2 bases at J; junction bases unmatched: 16. The CDR3 consists of 20 residues. In DNA form, the CDR3 reads TGTGCCAGCAGCCAAGATCCAGGGGGCCGTTCTACCATAGCCACAGATACGCAGTATTTT. Its protein product is CASSQDPGGRSTIATDTQYF.